The 12 T cell receptor beta chains given below trace back to one sample, sequenced in a study of blood T cell repertoires in COVID-19. Data came from immunoSEQ multiplex PCR; TCRdb stores just in-frame clones and leaves some out. The sample carries hundreds of thousands of clones, 70% to 90% recorded once. The sample consisted of PBMCs or T cells enriched from blood (not recorded which). These receptors were collected from a man aged 40-50 years in a cohort exposed to, infected with or recovered from COVID-19 (not recorded which).

This clone was observed a handful of times. Here the CDR3 reads CASSKQGNQPQHF. CDR3 nucleotides: TGTGCCAGCAGTAAGCAGGGCAATCAGCCCCAGCATTTT. The gene calls are TRBV6-5 and TRBJ1-5; D is ambiguous. Trimming cost V 5 bases and J 2 bases, with 7 bases left between them. The CDR3 runs 13 residues. Germline loops: CDR1 MNHEY, CDR2 SVGAGI.

The rearrangement uses TRBV7-9 and TRBJ2-3; TRBD2 aligns across 15 bases. CDR1 SEHNR and CDR2 FQNEAQ come from the germline V gene (reference sequence). The CDR3 has 17 amino acids. Unmatched junction bases numbered 5, after V lost 5 bases and J lost 2 bases. The CDR3 coding sequence is TGTGCCAGCAGCCGAAGGACTAGCGGGAGGGCCACAGATACGCAGTATTTT. As protein: CASSRRTSGRATDTQYF.

The gene calls are TRBV20-1 and TRBJ2-3; 7 bases are shared with TRBD2. After removal of 3 bases from V and 3 bases from J, the junction contained 6 bases not matched to a gene. CDR3 length equals 14 residues. The V gene's germline CDR1 is DFQATT and CDR2 SNEGSKA (reference sequence). CDR3 loop: CSASPGGLTDTQYF. CDR3 in DNA: TGCAGTGCTAGTCCGGGAGGACTAACAGATACGCAGTATTTT.

This chain links TRBV5-5 with TRBJ2-7; 8 bases are a match to TRBD2. Per the germline V gene, CDR1 is SGHKS and CDR2 is YYEKEE (reference sequence). The CDR3 consists of 16 residues. V lost 0 bases and J lost 0; bases outside the gene matches: 5. The CDR3 sequence: CASSLAPGGNSYEQYF. As DNA, the CDR3 is TGTGCCAGCAGCTTGGCCCCGGGAGGGAACTCCTACGAGCAGTACTTC. Combining the CDR3 with reference TRBV5-5 and TRBJ2-7 gives the whole variable domain DAGVTQSPTHLIKTRGQQVTLRCSPISGHKSVSWYQQVLGQGPQFIFQYYEKEERGRGNFPDRFSARQFPNYSSELNVNALLLGDSALYLCASSLAPGGNSYEQYFGPGTRLTVT.

This clone appeared once. The chain uses TRBV18 and TRBJ2-1; 10 bases map to TRBD2. Germline CDR1 reads KGHSH; CDR2 reads LQKENI. The CDR3 is 15 amino acids. V shed 3 bases and J 6 bases; nucleotides not matched to a gene: 5. The CDR3 sequence is CASSPRTSGSNEQFF. The CDR3 DNA is TGTGCCAGCTCACCGCGGACTAGCGGTAGCAATGAGCAGTTCTTC.

The gene calls are TRBV10-3 and TRBJ2-3, with 8 bases matching TRBD2. The V segment lost 7 bases and the J segment 4 bases; nucleotides outside the gene matches: 7. Germline CDR1 ENHRY, CDR2 SYGVKD. The CDR3 totals 14 residues. CDR3 nucleotides: TGTGCCATCAACCCGACTAGCGCCGCAGATACGCAGTATTTT. Translation gives CAINPTSAADTQYF.

V is TRBV4-1 and J is TRBJ2-5; perhaps TRBD1 as D (5 bases). The V gene's germline CDR1 is MGHRA and CDR2 YSYEKL. V was clipped by 2 bases and J by 5 bases, with 12 bases between them. The CDR3 runs 14 residues. CDR3 residues: CASSQNTGWETQYF. DNA of the CDR3: TGCGCCAGCAGCCAAAACACAGGATGGGAGACCCAGTACTTC.

The chain combines TRBV10-3 with TRBJ1-1, with 9 bases matching TRBD1. Germline-derived CDR1 and CDR2 are ENHRY and SYGVKD. The J segment lost 0 bases and the V segment lost 11 bases, leaving 13 bases of the junction unmatched. This CDR3 spans 16 amino acids. The CDR3 here is CASTKRQGDMNTEAFF. CDR3 in DNA: TGTGCCTCTACAAAGAGACAGGGGGACATGAACACTGAAGCTTTCTTT.

This clone was seen a few times. This chain joins TRBV6-5 and TRBJ1-4; D gene ambiguous. The germline gives CDR1 MNHEY, CDR2 SVGAGI. The CDR3 length is 13 residues. V was cut by 7 bases and J by 8 bases, with 14 bases left in between. CDR3 bases: TGTGCCAGCACCAATCCCGCGAGAGAAAAACTGTTTTTT. Translation gives CASTNPAREKLFF.

V gene TRBV19 combines with J gene TRBJ2-2, with D possibly matching TRBD1 (5 bases). This CDR3 is 15 amino acids long. V dropped 5 bases and J dropped 2 bases, with 12 bases sitting between them. Germline CDR1 LNHDA, CDR2 SQIVND (reference sequence). In nucleotides, the CDR3 is TGTGCCAGTAGTTTGTGGACACTTAACACCGGGGAGCTGTTTTTT. Translated: CASSLWTLNTGELFF.

The sample holds one count of this clone. The rearrangement links TRBV5-4 to TRBJ2-2, with D possibly TRBD1 on 5 matching bases. Germline V gene lookup returns CDR1 SGHNT and CDR2 YYREEE (reference sequence). V lost 2 bases and J lost 8, with 16 bases in between. The CDR3 consists of 15 residues. The CDR3 spells CASSFFFQGGGELFF. In nucleotides, the CDR3 is TGTGCCAGCAGCTTTTTTTTCCAGGGTGGGGGGGAGCTGTTTTTT.

This clone showed up just once. This sequence joins TRBV2 and TRBJ2-2, with D tentatively TRBD2 (5 bases). Germline loops: CDR1 SNHLY, CDR2 FYNNEI. Trimming shortened V by 1 base and J by 4 bases, and 13 bases separated the two germline ends. CDR3 length: 16 amino acids. The CDR3 region is CASSEDRGKVTGELFF. The CDR3 nucleotides read TGTGCCAGCAGTGAAGATCGGGGAAAGGTCACCGGGGAGCTGTTTTTT.